The 32 T cell receptor beta chains presented below share a single source sample, sequenced in a study of blood T cell repertoires in COVID-19. Sequencing used immunoSEQ multiplex PCR; TCRdb keeps in-frame clones, though not all of them. The repertoire has 230,000 or so clones, 80% to 85% of them found once; the top ten carry 3.4%. The material sequenced was PBMCs or T cells enriched from blood (not recorded which). Receptor source: a man in his forties or fifties who had recovered from COVID-19.

The V and J genes are TRBV5-4 and TRBJ1-5, with 9 bases fitting TRBD1. V lost 2 bases and J lost 3; bases outside the gene matches: 3. CDR1 is SGHNT, CDR2 YYREEE, per germline (reference sequence). The CDR3 totals 15 residues. CDR3 region: CASSLGTGNNQPQHF. CDR3 nucleotides: TGTGCCAGCAGCTTAGGGACAGGGAACAATCAGCCCCAGCATTTT.

The chain has TRBV5-6 and TRBJ2-7; maybe TRBD1 (5 bases). Between the trimmed V and J ends, which lost 5 bases and 1 base, there was a span of 10 bases. This CDR3 comprises 13 residues. Germline loops: CDR1 SGHDT, CDR2 YYEEEE. CDR3 in DNA: TGTGCCAGCAGTCTGGACACATCCTACGAGCAGTACTTC. Translation: CASSLDTSYEQYF.

The chain's CDR3 is CASRPTGGLAGGDEQYF. CDR3 DNA sequence: TGTGCCAGCAGACCAACAGGGGGACTAGCGGGAGGCGACGAGCAGTACTTC. This chain connects TRBV28 to TRBJ2-7; 15 bases line up with TRBD2. With V trimmed by 6 bases and J by 5 bases, 11 bases remained unmatched. The CDR3 has 17 residues. The germline V gene has CDR1 MDHEN and CDR2 SYDVKM.

About this clone: Other DNA sequences in this specimen translate into the identical CDR3. J is TRBJ2-3 and V is TRBV18, with unresolved D. V was pared by 4 bases and J by 0 bases, with 5 bases between. The CDR3 contains 13 residues. CDR1 is KGHSH, CDR2 LQKENI, per germline. CDR3 sequence: CASSLTSTDTQYF. CDR3 sequence (DNA): TGTGCCAGCTCACTTACTAGCACAGATACGCAGTATTTT.

This sequence joins TRBV5-4 and TRBJ2-1; 11 bases are a match to TRBD2. CDR3 length: 19 amino acids. Germline values: CDR1 SGHNT, CDR2 YYREEE (reference sequence). Trimming removed 7 bases from V and 7 bases from J; junction bases left unmatched: 22. DNA for the CDR3: TGTGCCAGCGGTATTCCCGGGCCTGTCTTGGCTAGCGGGAGGAATGAGCAGTTCTTC. Its translation is CASGIPGPVLASGRNEQFF.

The chain recombines TRBV9 with TRBJ2-3; weak D call: TRBD2 (6 bases). Between the trimmed V and J ends, which lost 0 bases and 2 bases, there was a span of 7 bases. CDR3 length: 14 residues. The V gene's germline CDR1 is SGDLS and CDR2 YYNGEE. The CDR3 loop reads CASSVGDFTDTQYF. Written as DNA, the CDR3 is TGTGCCAGCAGCGTAGGGGACTTCACAGATACGCAGTATTTT.

V and J are TRBV9 and TRBJ1-2, with 7 bases lining up with TRBD1. Unmatched junction bases numbered 7, after V lost 3 bases and J lost 2 bases. The CDR3 is made up of 15 amino acids. Germline CDR1 is SGDLS and CDR2 is YYNGEE. CDR3 nucleotides: TGTGCCAGCAGCGCGGGGGACAGCGCAAACTATGGCTACACCTTC. Protein: CASSAGDSANYGYTF. The whole variable domain, filled in from reference TRBV9 and TRBJ1-2, reads DSGVTQTPKHLITATGQRVTLRCSPRSGDLSVYWYQQSLDQGLQFLIQYYNGEERAKGNILERFSAQQFPDLHSELNLSSLELGDSALYFCASSAGDSANYGYTFGSGTRLTVV.

This clone was seen a few times. The V call is TRBV4-2, the J call TRBJ2-5, with TRBD1 matching 7 bases. After removal of 3 bases from V and 3 bases from J, the junction contained 7 bases not matched to a gene. Germline V gene sequence: CDR1 LGHNA, CDR2 YNFKEQ. The CDR3 is 15 residues long. The CDR3 is CASSQFRDSKETQYF. The CDR3 DNA sequence: TGTGCCAGCAGCCAGTTCAGGGACAGCAAAGAGACCCAGTACTTC.

The chain has TRBV15 and TRBJ2-6, with 9 bases that match TRBD1. The junction had 12 bases not matched to a gene; V was cut back by 8 bases and J by 4 bases. The CDR3 is made up of 17 amino acids. Germline assignment: CDR1 LNHNV and CDR2 YYDKDF (reference sequence). The CDR3 region is CATAVEQGAAGANVLTF. CDR3 nucleotides: TGTGCCACCGCGGTGGAACAGGGGGCGGCAGGGGCCAACGTCCTGACTTTC.

V is TRBV24-1 and J is TRBJ2-7; TRBD2 might be the D (6 bases). Germline values: CDR1 KGHDR, CDR2 SFDVKD. This CDR3 has 14 residues. Trimming shortened V by 4 bases and J by 3 bases, and 12 bases separated the two germline ends. The CDR3 sequence is CATSDAGPRYEQYF. DNA for the CDR3: TGTGCCACCAGTGACGCGGGACCCCGCTACGAGCAGTACTTC.

This rearrangement joins TRBV24-1 to TRBJ2-3; 10 nucleotides match TRBD1. This CDR3 region has 19 residues. Per germline, CDR1 KGHDR and CDR2 SFDVKD. V was clipped by 1 base and J by 1 base; unmatched bases: 10. The CDR3 bases are TGTGCCACCAGTGATTTCGGTAAAACCGGGACAGGGGGCACAGATACGCAGTATTTT. Its protein is CATSDFGKTGTGGTDTQYF.

The chain is built from TRBV13 and TRBJ2-1; 8 positions match TRBD1. V shed 2 bases and J 7 bases; nucleotides not matched to a gene: 4. This CDR3 spans 14 amino acids. Germline CDR1 PRHDT, CDR2 FYEKMQ (reference sequence). CDR3 amino acids: CASSLRQGLNEQFF. The CDR3 nucleotides read TGTGCCAGCAGCTTACGACAGGGGCTAAATGAGCAGTTCTTC.

V gene TRBV2 combines with J gene TRBJ1-6; 7 bases map to TRBD1. Looked up from germline, CDR1 is SNHLY and CDR2 is FYNNEI. This CDR3 spans 14 amino acids. Trimming removed 6 bases from V and 6 bases from J; junction bases left unmatched: 5. CDR3 nucleotide sequence: TGTGCCAGCAGAAACCAGGGGGTTAATTCACCCCTCCACTTT. Its translation: CASRNQGVNSPLHF.

This chain connects TRBV3-1 (or the pseudogene TRBV3-2) to TRBJ2-2, with 7 bases identical to TRBD1. This CDR3 region has 15 residues. Germline V gene data show CDR1 as LGHDT and CDR2 as YNNKEL (reference sequence). J gave up 4 bases and V 4 bases, and 6 bases lay outside the gene matches. The CDR3 region has the DNA TGTGCCAGCAGCCCTACAGGGGTGGCCACCGGGGAGCTGTTTTTT. Translation: CASSPTGVATGELFF.

This chain links TRBV28 with TRBJ2-1; 8 positions match TRBD2. This CDR3 comprises 15 residues. Germline V gene sequence: CDR1 MDHEN, CDR2 SYDVKM. The V segment lost 1 base and the J segment 6 bases; nucleotides outside the gene matches: 5. CDR3 in DNA: TGTGCCAGCAGTTTATCCGGGAGGGGCTCCAATGAGCAGTTCTTC. Encoded protein: CASSLSGRGSNEQFF.

The chain combines TRBV19 with TRBJ2-3; perhaps TRBD2 as D (6 bases). The germline V and J ends were trimmed by 0 bases and 2 bases, with 12 bases remaining between them. CDR1 is LNHDA, CDR2 SQIVND, per germline (reference sequence). This CDR3 contains 16 residues. The CDR3 is CASSIEGTRYTDTQYF. DNA for the CDR3: TGTGCCAGTAGTATAGAAGGGACTCGTTACACAGATACGCAGTATTTT.

The V and J genes are TRBV5-4 and TRBJ2-5, with 8 nucleotides matching TRBD2. V was pared by 4 bases and J by 3 bases, with 8 bases of the junction left unmatched. This CDR3 is 15 amino acids long. Germline lookup yields CDR1 SGHNT and CDR2 YYREEE (reference sequence). This CDR3 reads CASSGGGFGKETQYF. For the CDR3, the DNA is TGTGCCAGCAGCGGCGGGGGGTTCGGGAAAGAGACCCAGTACTTC.

The V call is TRBV18, the J call TRBJ2-1, with 12 bases aligning to TRBD2. From germline, CDR1 is KGHSH and CDR2 LQKENI. The CDR3 loop spans 15 amino acids. V trimming: 4 bases; J trimming: 8 bases; junction bases outside the gene matches: 6. CDR3 sequence (DNA): TGTGCCAGCTCACGACTAGCGGGGGAGTTCGATGAGCAGTTCTTC. It specifies CASSRLAGEFDEQFF.

This chain joins TRBV10-1 and TRBJ1-3; TRBD1 aligns across 10 bases. Trimming cost V 8 bases and J 4 bases; bases outside gene matches: 11. Germline values: CDR1 WNHNN, CDR2 SYGVQD (reference sequence). The CDR3 covers 16 residues. CDR3 sequence reads: CASHVDRGRSGNTIYF. CDR3 DNA: TGCGCCAGCCACGTCGACAGGGGGCGATCCGGAAACACCATATATTTT.

The rearrangement joins TRBV7-2 to TRBJ2-7; 8 bases agree with TRBD2. With V trimmed by 3 bases and J by 3 bases, 16 bases remained unmatched. Germline-derived CDR1 and CDR2 are SGHTA and FQGNSA. This CDR3 comprises 18 residues. The CDR3 DNA follows: TGTGCCAGCAGCTTGGGATGGGGAGGGCTAGCGGGCATCTACGAGCAGTACTTC. It encodes CASSLGWGGLAGIYEQYF.

The chain employs TRBV20-1 and TRBJ2-5; the D is unclear. This CDR3 has 14 residues. V was clipped by 3 bases and J by 1 base, with 12 bases between them. The germline V gene encodes CDR1 DFQATT and CDR2 SNEGSKA (reference sequence). DNA of the CDR3: TGCAGTGCTAGTGCCAGATACCCCCAAGAGACCCAGTACTTC. This codes for CSASARYPQETQYF.

The V and J genes are TRBV10-1 and TRBJ2-7, with D possibly TRBD1 on 6 matching bases. CDR3 size: 13 residues. The germline V gene encodes CDR1 WNHNN and CDR2 SYGVQD (reference sequence). V lost 4 bases to trimming and J lost 7 bases, with 14 bases between them. The CDR3 sequence: CASSASPRGEQYF. The CDR3, as DNA: TGCGCCAGCAGTGCCTCTCCGAGGGGGGAGCAGTACTTC.

The rearrangement uses TRBV13 and TRBJ2-7, with 9 bases that match TRBD1. V shed 3 bases, J shed 0 bases, and the junction held 3 bases outside the gene matches. Germline V gene lookup returns CDR1 PRHDT and CDR2 FYEKMQ (reference sequence). The CDR3 has 15 residues. CDR3: CASSFRTGASYEQYF. The CDR3 bases are TGTGCCAGCAGCTTTAGGACAGGGGCCTCCTACGAGCAGTACTTC.

The rearrangement uses TRBV3-1 (or the pseudogene TRBV3-2) and TRBJ1-1, with D maybe TRBD1 (6 bases). This CDR3 has 14 residues. Germline CDR1 and CDR2: LGHDT and YNNKEL (reference sequence). Trimming cost V 3 bases and J 2 bases, with 10 bases left between them. DNA of the CDR3: TGTGCCAGCAGCCATAGGGGGTCTAACACTGAAGCTTTCTTT. This encodes CASSHRGSNTEAFF.

The V call is TRBV5-1, the J call TRBJ1-2; TRBD1 aligns across 9 bases. This CDR3 region has 15 residues. Germline trimming cut 5 bases from V and 5 bases from J; bases unmatched to any gene: 10. Germline V lookup: CDR1 SGHRS, CDR2 YFSETQ. The CDR3 region has the DNA TGCGCCAGCAGGACAGGGGGACCAGGCCCTTATGGCTACACCTTC. It yields the protein CASRTGGPGPYGYTF.

The chain employs TRBV5-1 and TRBJ1-5; D remains ambiguous. This CDR3 has 15 amino acids. Trimming took off 0 bases at V and 0 bases at J, with 7 bases between the two ends. Germline V gene sequence: CDR1 SGHRS, CDR2 YFSETQ. This CDR3 reads CASSLEDFSNQPQHF. CDR3 bases: TGCGCCAGCAGCTTGGAAGACTTTAGCAATCAGCCCCAGCATTTT.

The chain combines TRBV7-2 with TRBJ2-2; 8 positions agree with TRBD2. CDR3 size: 15 residues. Germline V gives CDR1 SGHTA, CDR2 FQGNSA. The V and J ends lost 4 bases and 6 bases, in that order; junction bases with no gene match: 7. The DNA for the CDR3 is TGTGCCAGCAGCTCTGGGACTAGTTTCGCCGGGGAGCTGTTTTTT. Protein: CASSSGTSFAGELFF.

The chain employs TRBV9 and TRBJ1-1, with D unclear. V lost 4 bases to trimming and J lost 5 bases, with 15 bases between them. The germline V gene encodes CDR1 SGDLS and CDR2 YYNGEE. CDR3 length equals 14 residues. Here the CDR3 reads CASSPQTPSTEAFF. The CDR3 bases are TGTGCCAGCAGCCCCCAGACACCGTCGACTGAAGCTTTCTTT.

J is TRBJ1-4 and V is TRBV28, with D unresolved. This CDR3 spans 16 amino acids. V lost 6 bases and J 3 bases, leaving 17 bases between the germline ends. The germline CDR1 and CDR2 sequences are MDHEN and SYDVKM. This CDR3 is CASSSPRDSPNEKLFF. Written as DNA, the CDR3 is TGTGCCAGCAGCTCTCCCCGGGATTCTCCTAATGAAAAACTGTTTTTT.

The chain joins TRBV29-1 to TRBJ2-7; tentatively, D is TRBD2 (6 bases). Germline assignment: CDR1 SQVTM and CDR2 ANQGSEA. The V gene lost 6 bases and the J gene lost 5 bases, with 11 bases spanning the gap. CDR3 length: 11 amino acids. The CDR3 DNA reads TGCAGCGTGGGGGGAAAGGACGAGCAGTACTTC. As protein: CSVGGKDEQYF.

The genes are TRBV5-6 and TRBJ2-7; D is perhaps TRBD1 (5 bases). This CDR3 contains 16 residues. V lost 0 bases and J 0 bases, leaving 13 bases between the germline ends. Germline loops: CDR1 SGHDT, CDR2 YYEEEE. The CDR3 DNA sequence: TGTGCCAGCAGCTTGGCGCGCAGGGCAAGCTCCTACGAGCAGTACTTC. It specifies CASSLARRASSYEQYF.

This chain uses TRBV10-3 with TRBJ2-2; 7 nucleotides agree with TRBD1. This CDR3 region has 14 residues. In germline, CDR1 is ENHRY, CDR2 SYGVKD. V shed 0 bases and J 5 bases; nucleotides not matched to a gene: 0. This chain's CDR3 is CAISESQGTGELFF. CDR3 DNA: TGTGCCATCAGTGAGTCACAGGGGACCGGGGAGCTGTTTTTT.